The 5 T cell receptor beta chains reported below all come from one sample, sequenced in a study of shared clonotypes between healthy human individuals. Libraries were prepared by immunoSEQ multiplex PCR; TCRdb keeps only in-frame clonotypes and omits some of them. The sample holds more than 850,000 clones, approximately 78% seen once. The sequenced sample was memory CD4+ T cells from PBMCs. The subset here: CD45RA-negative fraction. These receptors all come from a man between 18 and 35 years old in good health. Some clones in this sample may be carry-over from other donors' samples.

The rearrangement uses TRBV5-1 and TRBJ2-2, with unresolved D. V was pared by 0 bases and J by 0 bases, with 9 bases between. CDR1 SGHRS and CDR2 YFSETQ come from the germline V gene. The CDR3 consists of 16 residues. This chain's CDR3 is CASSLAVGANTGELFF. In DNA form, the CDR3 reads TGCGCCAGCAGCTTGGCGGTTGGCGCGAACACCGGGGAGCTGTTTTTT.

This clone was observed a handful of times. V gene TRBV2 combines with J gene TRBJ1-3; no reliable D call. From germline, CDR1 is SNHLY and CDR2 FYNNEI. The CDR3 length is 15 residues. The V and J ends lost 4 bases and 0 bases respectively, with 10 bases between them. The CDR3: CASSVSGLSGNTIYF. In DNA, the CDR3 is TGTGCCAGCAGTGTGTCGGGCCTCTCTGGAAACACCATATATTTT.

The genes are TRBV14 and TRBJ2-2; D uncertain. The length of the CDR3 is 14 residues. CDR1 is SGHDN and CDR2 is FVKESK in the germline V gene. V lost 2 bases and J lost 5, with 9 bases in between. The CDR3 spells CASSQSRSTGELFF. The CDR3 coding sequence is TGTGCCAGCAGCCAATCTAGGTCGACCGGGGAGCTGTTTTTT.

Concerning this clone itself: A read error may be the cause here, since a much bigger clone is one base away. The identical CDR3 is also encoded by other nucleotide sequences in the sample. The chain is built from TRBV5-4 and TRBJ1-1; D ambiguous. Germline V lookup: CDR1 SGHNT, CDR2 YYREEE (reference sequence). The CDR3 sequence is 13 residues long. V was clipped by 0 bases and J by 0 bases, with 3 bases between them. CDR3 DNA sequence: TGTGCCAGCAGCTTGGAGGTGAACACTGAAGCTTTCTTT. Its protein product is CASSLEVNTEAFF. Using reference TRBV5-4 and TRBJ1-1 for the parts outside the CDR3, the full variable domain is ETGVTQSPTHLIKTRGQQVTLRCSSQSGHNTVSWYQQALGQGPQFIFQYYREEENGRGNFPPRFSGLQFPNYSSELNVNALELDDSALYLCASSLEVNTEAFFGQGTRLTVV.

The CDR3 region is CASSFTPPSDEQYF. CDR3 in DNA: TGCGCCAGCAGCTTCACACCCCCGTCGGATGAGCAGTACTTC. The chain recombines TRBV5-1 with TRBJ2-7; D is unresolved. The germline V gene has CDR1 SGHRS and CDR2 YFSETQ. The CDR3 is 14 residues long. With 2 bases removed from V and 7 bases from J, the gap between germline ends came to 16 bases.